A selection of T cell receptor beta chains follows, all from one sample in a study of cytomegalovirus exposure and HLA in healthy donors. Here immunoSEQ multiplex PCR was the method, and the copy in TCRdb shows in-frame clones only, minus some. The sample comprises roughly 220,000 clones, about 70% of which are singletons, and less than 2% rests with the top ten. Specimen: PBMCs. The receptors shown here come from a woman younger than 45 in good health and CMV-seronegative. The CDR3 runs from the conserved cysteine through the conserved F or W. The order of the fields is D gene, V gene, clone size, J gene, CDR3 DNA, CDR3 protein. A D gene is named only where the DNA matches it firmly. Not all rows give a size; the values are once, few, many and, for expanded clones, a class.

>TRBD1|TRBV5-1|NA|TRBJ1-1
TGCGCCAGCAGCTTAGGGGGCCGTACGCGCACTGAAGCTTTCTTT
CASSLGGRTRTEAFF
>TRBD1|TRBV5-1|NA|TRBJ1-1
TGCGCCAGCAGCTTGGGGACAGGGGGGGAGAACACTGAAGCTTTCTTT
CASSLGTGGENTEAFF
>NA|TRBV29-1|NA|TRBJ2-1
TGCAGCGTTGACAGGGCCTCCTACAATGAGCAGTTCTTC
CSVDRASYNEQFF
>NA|TRBV11-1|NA|TRBJ2-7
TGTGCCAGCAGCTTAGATTCTCTGCGGGACGAGCAGTACTTC
CASSLDSLRDEQYF
>NA|TRBV25-1|NA|TRBJ1-6
TGTGCCAGCACCGAGGGCCTGGGAACACCCCTCCACTTT
CASTEGLGTPLHF
>NA|TRBV29-1|NA|TRBJ2-1
TGCAGCGTTGCACAGAGCTCCTACAATGAGCAGTTCTTC
CSVAQSSYNEQFF
>TRBD1|TRBV19|NA|TRBJ2-4
TGTGCCAGTAGTATAGTGGGAACAGGGGGCTCCATTCAGTACTTC
CASSIVGTGGSIQYF
>TRBD1|TRBV5-8|NA|TRBJ1-1
TGTGCCAGCAGCTCTGACAGGGAGAAAGCTGAGGCTTTCTTT
CASSSDREKAEAFF
>NA|TRBV28|NA|TRBJ1-4
TGTGCCAGCAGTTCAGCAACTAATGAAAAACTGTTTTTT
CASSSATNEKLFF
>NA|TRBV10-3|NA|TRBJ1-1
TGTGCCATCAGTGGGCCCCTACAGGGTGGCACTGAAGCTTTCTTT
CAISGPLQGGTEAFF
>NA|TRBV5-1|NA|TRBJ1-1
TGCGCCAGCAGCTTCACAGGTGGGAACACTGAAGCTTTCTTT
CASSFTGGNTEAFF
>TRBD1|TRBV7-9|NA|TRBJ1-2
TGTGCCAGCAGCTTAGTTGGACAGGGGAAAAACTATGGCTACACCTTC
CASSLVGQGKNYGYTF
>NA|TRBV5-1|NA|TRBJ2-5
TGCGCCAGCAGCTTGTCGGGGACCCAGTACTTC
CASSLSGTQYF
>NA|TRBV7-9|few|TRBJ1-5
TGTGCCAGCAGCTTCGGAGGGAATCAGCCCCAGCATTTT
CASSFGGNQPQHF
>NA|TRBV5-1|NA|TRBJ2-3
TGCGCCAGCAGTTTAGATGGAGGGGCGGGCACAGATACGCAGTATTTT
CASSLDGGAGTDTQYF
>NA|TRBV4-2|few|TRBJ2-5
TGTGCCAGCAGCCAAAGTAACTCCGTCCCCAACTTC
CASSQSNSVPNF
>NA|TRBV10-3|NA|TRBJ1-3
TGTGCCATCAGTGTAGGAGGGTTCGGAAACACCATATATTTT
CAISVGGFGNTIYF
>TRBD1|TRBV6-5|NA|TRBJ2-7
TGTGCCAGCAGTAACAGGGGGTACGAGCAGTACTTC
CASSNRGYEQYF
>TRBD2|TRBV6-1|NA|TRBJ2-1
TGTGCCAGCGACGGGGGGAGCTCCTACAATGAGCAGTTCTTC
CASDGGSSYNEQFF
>TRBD1|TRBV14|NA|TRBJ2-1
TGTGCCAGCAGCCGGCCGGGACAGGGTACGAATGAGCAGTTCTTC
CASSRPGQGTNEQFF
>TRBD1|TRBV7-3|NA|TRBJ2-3
TGTGCCAGCAGCCCGGACAGGGGGCGGGTAGATACGCAGTATTTT
CASSPDRGRVDTQYF
>NA|TRBV5-1|NA|TRBJ2-1
TGCGCCAGCAGCTACCAACGACTAGACAGAGGCAATGAGCAGTTCTTC
CASSYQRLDRGNEQFF
>NA|TRBV7-9|NA|TRBJ1-1
TGTGCCAGCAGCTTGCCGGGGGGTACTACTGAAGCTTTCTTT
CASSLPGGTTEAFF
>TRBD2|TRBV9|once|TRBJ2-7
TGTGCCAGCAGCGTAGGGGGAGGGGAGCAGTACTTC
CASSVGGGEQYF
>TRBD1|TRBV18|NA|TRBJ1-2
TGTGCCAGCTCACGGGGACAGGGAATCTATGGCTACACCTTC
CASSRGQGIYGYTF
>NA|TRBV19|NA|TRBJ2-6
TGTGCCAGTACTACCGGGGCCAACGTCCTGACTTTC
CASTTGANVLTF
>NA|TRBV5-1|NA|TRBJ2-5
TGCGCCAGCAGCTTGGCCAATCAGGAAGGAGAGACCCAGTACTTC
CASSLANQEGETQYF
>NA|TRBV29-1|once|TRBJ2-5
TGCAGCGTTGTCGGGGGGCTGTACCAAGAGACCCAGTACTTC
CSVVGGLYQETQYF
>TRBD1|TRBV11-1|NA|TRBJ1-3
TGTGCCAGCCGTGGACAGGCGAGCTCTGGAAACACCATATATTTT
CASRGQASSGNTIYF
>NA|TRBV2|few|TRBJ2-3
TGTGCCAGCAGCCCCAGATCATACACAGATACGCAGTATTTT
CASSPRSYTDTQYF
>NA|TRBV6-5|NA|TRBJ1-2
TGTGCCAGCAGTGAATGGCAGAACTATGGCTACACCTTC
CASSEWQNYGYTF
>TRBD1|TRBV6-1|NA|TRBJ2-7
TGTGCCAGCGCTAAATGGGACAGGGCCTACGAGCAGTACTTC
CASAKWDRAYEQYF
>TRBD1|TRBV5-8|NA|TRBJ2-7
TGTGCCAGCAGCTTGGACCGACAGGGCGCCTACGAGCAGTACTTC
CASSLDRQGAYEQYF
>TRBD1|TRBV5-4|NA|TRBJ1-1
TGTGCCAGCAGCCGGAACAGGGGGGATGGCACTGAAGCTTTCTTT
CASSRNRGDGTEAFF
>NA|TRBV5-1|NA|TRBJ2-7
TGCGCCAGCAGCCGGGGGGCCTCCTACGAGCAGTACTTC
CASSRGASYEQYF
>TRBD1|TRBV5-4|NA|TRBJ2-3
TGTGCCAGCAGCTCGGGACAGCGCAGTGGTACGCAGTATTTT
CASSSGQRSGTQYF
>NA|TRBV7-8|NA|TRBJ2-7
TGTGCCAGCAGCACTAACGAGGGCTCCTACGAGCAGTACTTC
CASSTNEGSYEQYF
>NA|TRBV2|once|TRBJ2-3
TGTGCCAGCCCTAAGTCGAGCACAGATACGCAGTATTTT
CASPKSSTDTQYF
>TRBD2|TRBV11-3|once|TRBJ2-1
TGTGCCAGCAGCTTAGATGGTCTAGCGGGAATGAATGAGCAGTTCTTC
CASSLDGLAGMNEQFF
>NA|TRBV6-6|NA|TRBJ2-1
TGTGCCAGCGGTGAGTGGACTCAAGACAATGAGCAGTTCTTC
CASGEWTQDNEQFF
>TRBD1|TRBV9|NA|TRBJ2-5
TGTGCCAGCAGCGCTTTGACAGGGTCCCAAGAGACCCAGTACTTC
CASSALTGSQETQYF
>NA|TRBV4-1|NA|TRBJ2-2
TGCGCCAGCAGCCAAGGGGCGGGGCAGTTGACCGGGGAGCTGTTTTTT
CASSQGAGQLTGELFF
>NA|TRBV7-6|NA|TRBJ2-5
TGTGCCAGCAGCTTTAGTGGTCAGGGGGGCTTGGAGACCCAGTACTTC
CASSFSGQGGLETQYF
>NA|TRBV5-4|NA|TRBJ2-3
TGTGCCAGCAGCTCCTCCCCCACTCCCCGGGGTACAGATACGCAGTATTTT
CASSSSPTPRGTDTQYF
>TRBD1|TRBV10-3|NA|TRBJ2-7
TGTGCCATCAGTGGAAATGACAGGGTGAACGAGCAGTACTTC
CAISGNDRVNEQYF
>NA|TRBV2|NA|TRBJ2-1
TGTGCCAGCAGTGAAACGCGGTCCCTCCACGGCAATGAGCAGTTCTTC
CASSETRSLHGNEQFF